A single sample gave rise to the 22 T cell receptor beta chains below, sequenced in a study of CD8 T cells in Susac syndrome (dated by TCRdb to the late 2010s). The method was the immunoSEQ multiplex PCR assay. RNA was extracted using the RNeasy kit, and about 0.45 to 1 ug of the RNA was reverse transcribed with random hexamers. TCRdb reprocessed the public reads (quality trimming at Q25 with fastp, clone calling with MiXCR) and kept in-frame beta chains. CDR3 protein duplicates are merged, each entry listing the most common genes and DNA. The sample contains about 180,000 distinct CDR3 sequences, approximately 94% of them found a single time. More than 0.09% of the sample is held by the ten biggest clonotypes. Source material: CD4+ T cells from PBMCs. The receptors stem from a human donor with multiple sclerosis.

The chain employs TRBV3-1 and TRBJ2-1; 10 nucleotides line up with TRBD2. Trimming cost V 4 bases and J 3 bases; bases outside gene matches: 6. The CDR3 is 16 amino acids. The germline gives CDR1 LGHDT, CDR2 YNNKEL (reference sequence). CDR3 coding DNA: TGTGCCAGCAGCCCGGGGAGCGGGAGGGGCTACAATGAGCAGTTCTTC. It translates to CASSPGSGRGYNEQFF.

V usage is TRBV5-1 and J usage is TRBJ1-2, with a possible D match to TRBD1 (5 bases). Germline V gene sequence: CDR1 SGHRS, CDR2 YFSETQ. The CDR3 is made up of 13 amino acids. V was clipped by 0 bases and J by 5 bases, with 8 bases between them. The CDR3 DNA sequence: TGCGCCAGCAGCTTGGTCCCAGGGTATGGCTACACCTTC. Amino acids: CASSLVPGYGYTF.

The chain carries TRBV19 and TRBJ2-3, with D perhaps TRBD1 or TRBD2 (5 bases each). From germline, CDR1 is LNHDA and CDR2 SQIVND (reference sequence). The CDR3 consists of 14 residues. Trimming left V 8 bases short and J 1 base short, with 13 bases between. CDR3 residues: CASGGKPGTDTQYF. CDR3 nucleotides: TGTGCCAGTGGGGGAAAGCCTGGCACAGATACGCAGTATTTT.

A word on this clonotype: The junction and the germline gene differ at one end; a read error may be behind it. V usage is TRBV7-7 and J usage is TRBJ2-7; D is ambiguous. The germline gives CDR1 SSHAT, CDR2 FNYEAQ (reference sequence). This CDR3 spans 15 amino acids. CDR3: CASSLDTASSYEQYF. As DNA, the CDR3 is TGTGCTAGCAGCTTAGATACTGCTAGCTCCTACGAGCAGTACTTC.

The V and J genes are TRBV27 and TRBJ2-4; D is ambiguous. The V gene lost 5 bases and the J gene lost 0 bases, with 8 bases spanning the gap. The germline gives CDR1 MNHEY, CDR2 SMNVEV (reference sequence). CDR3 length equals 14 residues. In DNA form, the CDR3 reads TGTGCCAGCAGTCCCCTTGGAGCCAAAAACATTCAGTACTTC. It codes for CASSPLGAKNIQYF.

The J gene is TRBJ2-1, the V gene TRBV5-1; D not certain. CDR1 and CDR2 (germline): SGHRS, YFSETQ. V was clipped by 0 bases and J by 3 bases, with 7 bases between them. This CDR3 has 14 residues. The CDR3 DNA reads as TGCGCCAGCAGCTTGGGCCCCCACTACAATGAGCAGTTCTTC. Translation gives CASSLGPHYNEQFF. Looking up the rest from reference TRBV5-1 and TRBJ2-1 gives the full variable domain: KAGVTQTPRYLIKTRGQQVTLSCSPISGHRSVSWYQQTPGQGLQFLFEYFSETQRNKGNFPGRFSGRQFSNSRSEMNVSTLELGDSALYLCASSLGPHYNEQFFGPGTRLTVL.

The rearrangement joins TRBV3-1 to TRBJ2-1; D might be TRBD1 (6 bases). This CDR3 comprises 15 residues. CDR1 is LGHDT and CDR2 is YNNKEL in the germline V gene (reference sequence). Trimming removed 4 bases at V and 9 bases at J, with 19 bases between. The DNA for the CDR3 is TGTGCCAGCAGCCGCCGAGTGCCTCCAGGGGCTGAGCAGTTCTTC. This encodes CASSRRVPPGAEQFF.

This chain links TRBV9 with TRBJ1-5; no clear D. Germline V gene data show CDR1 as SGDLS and CDR2 as YYNGEE. The CDR3 loop spans 16 amino acids. V shed 2 bases and J shed 5 bases, with 17 bases lying between them. CDR3 sequence reads: CASSVGIAAGDQPQHF. The CDR3 DNA reads as TGTGCCAGCAGCGTTGGGATAGCGGCAGGAGATCAGCCCCAGCATTTT.

This clonotype has just one count. The chain employs TRBV30 and TRBJ2-3, with D maybe TRBD2 (6 bases). The V end lost 6 bases, the J end lost 5 bases, and 15 bases lay between the germline ends. The V gene's germline CDR1 is GTSNPN and CDR2 SVGIG (reference sequence). The CDR3 is made up of 13 amino acids. The CDR3 spells CACIPGERDTQYF. The CDR3 nucleotides read TGTGCCTGCATCCCGGGGGAACGAGATACGCAGTATTTT.

The chain links TRBV24-1 to TRBJ2-3, with D unclear. The CDR3 length is 11 residues. The V end was cut by 5 bases, the J end by 5 bases, with 4 bases between. Germline V gene data show CDR1 as KGHDR and CDR2 as SFDVKD. For the CDR3, the DNA is TGTGCCACCAGTGTCTTAGATACGCAGTATTTT. Residues: CATSVLDTQYF.

The table lists this clonotype with a count of one. The chain combines TRBV7-3 with TRBJ2-7, with a tentative D call TRBD1 (7 bases). CDR1 is SGHTA, CDR2 FQGTGA, per germline. The CDR3 runs 14 residues. V was clipped by 2 bases and J by 3 bases, with 11 bases between them. The CDR3 reads CASSLQGGFYEQYF. CDR3 bases: TGTGCCAGCAGCTTACAGGGGGGATTCTACGAGCAGTACTTC.

The V and J genes are TRBV3-1 and TRBJ2-7; TRBD1 agrees at 8 bases. Trimming cost V 4 bases and J 5 bases; bases outside gene matches: 4. Germline assignment: CDR1 LGHDT and CDR2 YNNKEL (reference sequence). This CDR3 contains 13 residues. CDR3 coding DNA: TGTGCCAGCAGCCCCCAGGGGGCTAACGAGCAGTACTTC. Amino acid sequence: CASSPQGANEQYF.

This chain joins TRBV4-2 and TRBJ2-7; D might be TRBD2 (5 bases). Trimming shortened V by 8 bases and J by 2 bases, and 16 bases separated the two germline ends. CDR1 is LGHNA, CDR2 YNFKEQ, per germline. The CDR3 length is 14 residues. This CDR3 is CASPRESMPYEQYF. CDR3 nucleotides: TGTGCCAGCCCGAGGGAATCCATGCCCTACGAGCAGTACTTC.

V and J are TRBV30 and TRBJ2-3; possible D gene TRBD1, 6 bases. Germline V gives CDR1 GTSNPN, CDR2 SVGIG (reference sequence). The CDR3 totals 12 residues. V was cut by 5 bases and J by 2 bases, with 8 bases left in between. The CDR3 loop is CAWDRSTDTQYF. DNA of the CDR3: TGTGCCTGGGACAGGTCCACAGATACGCAGTATTTT.

This chain connects TRBV20-1 to TRBJ2-3; 12 positions agree with TRBD2. Germline V gene sequence: CDR1 DFQATT, CDR2 SNEGSKA (reference sequence). CDR3 size: 15 residues. The V segment lost 6 bases and the J segment 4 bases; nucleotides outside the gene matches: 8. DNA for the CDR3: TGCAGTGCCCAGCCACTAGCGGGGGGTCCAGATACGCAGTATTTT. This encodes CSAQPLAGGPDTQYF.

This chain joins TRBV7-9 and TRBJ2-1, with 8 bases that match TRBD1. Looked up from germline, CDR1 is SEHNR and CDR2 is FQNEAQ (reference sequence). V lost 3 bases to trimming and J lost 13 bases; unmatched junction nucleotides: 2. This CDR3 has 11 residues. CDR3 loop: CASSFGQGQFF. CDR3 in DNA: TGTGCCAGCAGCTTCGGACAGGGTCAGTTCTTC.

This clonotype was recorded a few times. This chain's CDR3 is CASSSQGDQPQHF. In DNA, the CDR3 is TGTGCCAGCAGCTCCCAGGGTGATCAGCCCCAGCATTTT. V is TRBV7-9 and J is TRBJ1-5, with D maybe TRBD1 (5 bases). CDR3 length: 13 amino acids. Trimming removed 4 bases from V and 5 bases from J, with 9 bases in between. Per germline, CDR1 SEHNR and CDR2 FQNEAQ (reference sequence).

The chain links TRBV30 to TRBJ2-2; D uncertain. The V and J ends lost 1 base and 4 bases respectively, with 13 bases between them. The CDR3 totals 15 residues. Germline V CDR1 and CDR2: GTSNPN, SVGIG (reference sequence). The CDR3 spells CAWSAPVGFTGELFF. The CDR3 DNA sequence: TGTGCCTGGAGTGCACCGGTCGGGTTCACCGGGGAGCTGTTTTTT.

This chain links TRBV4-1 with TRBJ2-7; the D gene is possibly TRBD1 (7 bases). In germline, CDR1 is MGHRA, CDR2 YSYEKL. The germline V and J ends were trimmed by 0 bases and 2 bases, with 20 bases remaining between them. CDR3 length equals 18 residues. CDR3 DNA sequence: TGCGCCAGCAGCCAAGATGGGGGGACAGTAGCGGTCACCTACGAGCAGTACTTC. This encodes CASSQDGGTVAVTYEQYF.

The V and J genes are TRBV20-1 and TRBJ2-5, with 8 bases matching TRBD2. J gave up 3 bases and V 6 bases, and 12 bases lay outside the gene matches. Germline V CDR1 and CDR2: DFQATT, SNEGSKA (reference sequence). The CDR3 totals 15 residues. The CDR3: CSALRGGLVKETQYF. CDR3 bases: TGCAGTGCCCTCCGGGGGGGCCTCGTCAAAGAGACCCAGTACTTC.

The V and J genes are TRBV29-1 and TRBJ1-1; no clear D gene. The V gene's germline CDR1 is SQVTM and CDR2 ANQGSEA. Deletions cut 0 bases from V and 6 bases from J, with 14 bases between. The CDR3 is made up of 14 amino acids. The CDR3 region has the DNA TGCAGCGTTGAAGATCTTAGGGTAACGGCTGAAGCTTTCTTT. Its translation is CSVEDLRVTAEAFF.

For the CDR3, the DNA is TGTGCCTGGAGTCCGACAACTAATTCACCCCTCCACTTT. It is translated as CAWSPTTNSPLHF. The chain has TRBV30 and TRBJ1-6; D gene ambiguous. CDR1 is GTSNPN and CDR2 is SVGIG in the germline V gene (reference sequence). The CDR3 has 13 amino acids. Trimming took 2 bases from V and 6 from J, leaving 8 bases between them.